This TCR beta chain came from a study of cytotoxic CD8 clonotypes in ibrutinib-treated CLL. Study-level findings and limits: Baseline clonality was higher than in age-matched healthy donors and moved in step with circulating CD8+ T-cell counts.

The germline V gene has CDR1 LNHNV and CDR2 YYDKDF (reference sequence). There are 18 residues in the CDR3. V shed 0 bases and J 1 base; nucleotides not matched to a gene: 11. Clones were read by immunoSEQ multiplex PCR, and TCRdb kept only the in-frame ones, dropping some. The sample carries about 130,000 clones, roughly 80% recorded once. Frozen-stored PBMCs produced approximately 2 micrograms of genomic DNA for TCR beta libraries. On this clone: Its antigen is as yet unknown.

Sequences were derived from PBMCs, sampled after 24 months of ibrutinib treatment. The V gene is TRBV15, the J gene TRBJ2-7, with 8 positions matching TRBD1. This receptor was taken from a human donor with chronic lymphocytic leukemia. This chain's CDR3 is CATSRDFGETGESYEQYF. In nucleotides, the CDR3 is TGTGCCACCAGCAGAGATTTTGGTGAGACAGGGGAATCCTACGAGCAGTACTTC.